This TCR beta chain was documented in a study of shared clonotypes between healthy human individuals (dated by TCRdb to 2020 to 2022). Turning to the overall study: The cohort comprised a couple of women and three men aged 18 to 49 years. For each donor, CD4 naive and CD4 memory were each given three plates, CD8 naive was given two plates, and CD8 memory was given one plate. Blood TCR repertoires of five healthy adults were deeply sequenced to estimate repertoire size and the extent of clonotype sharing between individuals. Libraries were prepared and TCR repertoires were sequenced by different laboratories using diverse techniques, in order to increase sequencing depth and limit assay-specific biases. Per donor, leukapheresis produced somewhere between about 0.94 and 9 billion PBMCs.

Using the deep immunoSEQ assay, multiplex PCR amplified TCR CDR3 regions from genomic DNA. Genomic DNA extracted from each cell subset was distributed evenly over all wells of several immunoSEQ 96-well plates, and each plate served as one replicate. For sorted subsets, each replicate PCR was loaded with 200 ng genomic DNA, equivalent to 32,000 or so T cell genomes. Purified libraries were quantified with a Qubit 3.0 fluorometer, sized on a Bioanalyzer 2100, and re-quantified with the KAPA Library Quantification kit. Every immunoSEQ 96-well plate was sequenced on a dedicated single-read 150-cycle Illumina NextSeq 550 flow cell. Per the original workflow: Because the immunoSEQ output held only junctional sequences and lacked quality scores, the filtering could not match the filtering applied to full-length reads. Sequences were annotated with PyIR, a Python wrapper for IgBLAST v1.9, and V/J genes and CDR3 were assigned using IMGT germline references. Any read was removed if the V/J assignment was weak (E-value above 1e-6), the CDR3 was missing, or the read contained stop codons, out-of-frame junctions, or ambiguous translated residues. A V3J clonotype was defined by an identical inferred V gene, J gene, and CDR3 amino acid sequence. To compute the percentage overlap between repertoires, the number of shared unique clonotypes was divided by the size of the smaller repertoire. RTK rarefaction, the Chao1 estimator, and Recon v2.1 estimates of unobserved clonotypes were used to assess repertoire richness. OLGA was used to compute generation probabilities for all TCRbeta clonotypes that the gDNA method yielded from a few donors. The clones in this table, taken by TCRdb from immuneACCESS, are in-frame only. Not every clone is retained; where verified, under half of the shortfall comes from an unresolved V gene, and the cause of the rest is unknown. The D gene and trimming were derived from the DNA, and the V and J assignments and clone size from that table. A total of 950,000 to 1,300,000 clones appear in this sample, 70% to 80% of them only once. 1.5% of the sample belongs to the ten largest clones.

On this clone: Which antigen it targets is not known. No quality values exist for individual bases; no much larger clone is one base distant.

The CDR3 has 21 amino acids, counting the end cysteine and phenylalanine. Left in the record is the CDR3 DNA by itself, 63 bases read in frame from the first base. V gives up 0 bases and J gives up 0 bases, and the segment between their germline ends measures 22 bases. Based on the germline V gene, the CDR1 and CDR2 sequences are SGHRS and YFSETQ. Donors were healthy HIV-negative adults with no recently reported acute infections or vaccinations. All donors were Caucasian adults living in Nashville, Tennessee, USA. CD4+ T cells were enriched by magnetic negative selection, after which naive cells were positively selected on CD45RA and the negative fraction was taken as the memory subset. Blood was obtained by leukapheresis, after which PBMCs were separated by Ficoll-Histopaque density gradient centrifugation and cryopreserved in liquid nitrogen vapor phase. Purity and quantity of every magnetically sorted T cell population were checked by analytical flow cytometry. Each sorted fraction had its genomic DNA isolated and then quantified by UV absorbance on a Nanodrop 2000c.

What the research found in general, with its limitations: Sampling was limited to blood, and TCR repertoires in tissue likely differ from TCR repertoires in blood. Across a handful of donors, approximately 4.6% of naive CD4, over 3% of naive CD8, about 2.3% of memory CD4, and 0.4% of memory CD8 clonotypes were shared. Naive subsets generally had larger estimated clonotype richness than memory subsets. Clonotypes shared by all four sorted-subset donors showed higher generation probabilities than non-shared clonotypes. Because the study included a small number of donors, the genetic and exposure-history diversity represented was limited. Pairwise subsampling indicated that sequencing depth was expected to affect the degree of clonotype sharing among donors. Even with the large sequencing depth, rarefaction of the sorted-subset datasets indicated that sequencing was incomplete.

This TCR came from a young man in good health. Material: memory CD4+ T cells sorted from blood. The cell subset or site label for this specimen denotes: CD45RA-negative fraction. The chain couples TRBV5-1 to TRBJ1-6, with no confident D gene call. The bases read TGCGCCAGCAGCTTGGCGGGTGGCGGAGGTACGTCAAGCTCCTATAATTCACCCCTCCACTTT. It specifies CASSLAGGGGTSSSYNSPLHF.